The 17 T cell receptor beta chains below were found in one sample sequenced in a study of chemoradiotherapy in HPV16-positive cancers. The protocol was immunoSEQ multiplex PCR, while the TCRdb copy is restricted to in-frame clones and leaves out a portion. This repertoire shows about 15,000 clones, under 80% found once; its top ten account for 1.3%. The sample was taken from a patient who underwent chemoradiotherapy. The receptors stem from a human donor with HPV-associated anogenital cancer.

This clone was seen more than once but under ten times. V and J are TRBV6-5 and TRBJ2-5, with D perhaps matching TRBD1 or TRBD2 (5 bases each). Germline assignment: CDR1 MNHEY and CDR2 SVGAGI. V was trimmed by 4 bases and J by 3 bases, leaving 15 bases between them. The CDR3 runs to 15 residues. The CDR3 DNA is TGTGCCAGCAGTTCACTAGGGGCATCCGAAGAGACCCAGTACTTC. Translated, it gives CASSSLGASEETQYF.

The V gene is TRBV5-6, the J gene TRBJ1-1, with D possibly matching TRBD1 (5 bases). Germline lookup yields CDR1 SGHDT and CDR2 YYEEEE. This CDR3 is built from 11 residues. V lost 4 bases to trimming and J lost 8 bases, with 9 bases between them. The CDR3 here is CASSIGDEAFF. CDR3 coding DNA: TGTGCCAGCAGCATCGGGGACGAAGCTTTCTTT.

This clone is a singleton in its sample. The V gene is TRBV5-4, the J gene TRBJ2-1; 8 positions agree with TRBD2. The junction had 13 bases not matched to a gene; V was cut back by 2 bases and J by 3 bases. Looked up from germline, CDR1 is SGHNT and CDR2 is YYREEE (reference sequence). CDR3 length: 18 amino acids. DNA of the CDR3: TGTGCCAGCAGCTTAGATGTCCCCGGGGGGGCTAGCTACAATGAGCAGTTCTTC. Protein: CASSLDVPGGASYNEQFF. The complete variable domain, with remaining parts taken from reference TRBV5-4 and TRBJ2-1, reads ETGVTQSPTHLIKTRGQQVTLRCSSQSGHNTVSWYQQALGQGPQFIFQYYREEENGRGNFPPRFSGLQFPNYSSELNVNALELDDSALYLCASSLDVPGGASYNEQFFGPGTRLTVL.

This chain's CDR3 is CASSKTSGAGTDTQYF. CDR3 nucleotides: TGTGCCAGCAGTAAAACAAGCGGGGCCGGCACAGATACGCAGTATTTT. The genes are TRBV7-3 and TRBJ2-3; 7 bases match TRBD2. Germline CDR1 reads SGHTA; CDR2 reads FQGTGA. The J segment lost 1 base and the V segment lost 6 bases, leaving 10 bases of the junction unmatched. The CDR3 is made up of 16 amino acids.

This clone is a singleton in its sample. The chain recombines TRBV19 with TRBJ2-5; D is unresolved. CDR1 LNHDA and CDR2 SQIVND come from the germline V gene (reference sequence). The CDR3 has 14 residues. V lost 6 bases, J lost 2 bases, and 13 bases lay in between. The CDR3 DNA is TGTGCCAGTAGCCTGTCGCCCTCTCAAGAGACCCAGTACTTC. Translation gives CASSLSPSQETQYF.

This clone came up a few times. CDR3 in amino acids: CASSLGQGPGRSNQPQHF. The CDR3 DNA is TGTGCCAGCAGCTTGGGACAGGGCCCTGGGAGAAGCAATCAGCCCCAGCATTTT. The V and J genes are TRBV11-2 and TRBJ1-5; 9 bases map to TRBD1. The J segment lost 1 base and the V segment lost 3 bases, leaving 10 bases of the junction unmatched. There are 18 residues in the CDR3. The germline gives CDR1 SGHAT, CDR2 FQNNGV.

This rearrangement joins TRBV29-1 to TRBJ1-1; D uncertain. V was pared by 3 bases and J by 4 bases, with 15 bases between. The germline V gene has CDR1 SQVTM and CDR2 ANQGSEA. This CDR3 comprises 14 residues. CDR3 sequence (DNA): TGCAGCGTTGACCCGCACGGCGGACGCACTGAAGCTTTCTTT. Protein sequence: CSVDPHGGRTEAFF.

This chain uses TRBV11-2 with TRBJ1-1; TRBD1 is a possible D gene (5 bases). Trimming cost V 2 bases and J 5 bases, with 9 bases left between them. CDR3 length: 13 amino acids. CDR1 and CDR2 from the germline V gene are SGHAT and FQNNGV. The CDR3, as DNA: TGTGCCAGCAGCTTAAGGGGAGAGACTGAAGCTTTCTTT. It is translated as CASSLRGETEAFF.

The gene calls are TRBV14 and TRBJ2-1; no reliable D call. This CDR3 has 14 amino acids. Looked up from germline, CDR1 is SGHDN and CDR2 is FVKESK. Between the trimmed V and J ends, which lost 0 bases and 5 bases, there was a span of 8 bases. The CDR3 DNA is TGTGCCAGCAGCCAAGATCACGCGAACAATGAGCAGTTCTTC. It encodes CASSQDHANNEQFF.

This chain connects TRBV6-5 to TRBJ1-1; D might be TRBD1 (5 bases). CDR3 length: 13 residues. The V gene's germline CDR1 is MNHEY and CDR2 SVGAGI. V dropped 6 bases and J dropped 4 bases, with 12 bases sitting between them. CDR3 sequence reads: CASSRGVGTEAFF. In nucleotides, the CDR3 is TGTGCCAGCAGCCGGGGGGTTGGCACTGAAGCTTTCTTT.

This chain joins TRBV19 and TRBJ2-1; no reliable D call. V dropped 4 bases and J dropped 5 bases, with 15 bases sitting between them. The CDR3 runs 15 residues. CDR1 and CDR2 (germline): LNHDA, SQIVND (reference sequence). CDR3 protein: CASSRKDAGHNEQFF. In DNA form, the CDR3 reads TGTGCCAGTAGTAGGAAGGACGCCGGTCACAATGAGCAGTTCTTC.

V is TRBV2 and J is TRBJ1-2; maybe TRBD1 (5 bases). CDR1 SNHLY and CDR2 FYNNEI come from the germline V gene. This CDR3 is built from 13 residues. V lost 1 base to trimming and J lost 5 bases, with 8 bases between them. In DNA form, the CDR3 reads TGTGCCAGCAGTGAAGGGACAACTTATGGCTACACCTTC. Translated, it gives CASSEGTTYGYTF.

The rearrangement links TRBV19 to TRBJ1-5; possible D gene TRBD1, 5 bases. Looked up from germline, CDR1 is LNHDA and CDR2 is SQIVND (reference sequence). V lost 5 bases and J lost 5, with 16 bases in between. The CDR3 extends over 15 amino acids. The CDR3 loop reads CASSREGRVYQPQHF. CDR3 nucleotides: TGTGCCAGTAGTCGAGAAGGCAGGGTGTATCAGCCCCAGCATTTT.

This chain uses TRBV27 with TRBJ2-7; D remains ambiguous. CDR3 size: 16 residues. Trimming stripped 3 bases from V and 4 bases from J, with 19 bases between. Germline assignment: CDR1 MNHEY and CDR2 SMNVEV (reference sequence). This CDR3 is CASSFDTNYNFYEQYF. The CDR3 DNA sequence: TGTGCCAGCAGTTTTGACACCAACTATAATTTTTACGAGCAGTACTTC.

This sequence joins TRBV19 and TRBJ2-1; no definite D call. Trimming took off 6 bases at V and 8 bases at J, with 14 bases between the two ends. Germline V CDR1 and CDR2: LNHDA, SQIVND (reference sequence). The CDR3 is 13 amino acids. The CDR3 region is CASSVDGWDEQFF. The DNA of the CDR3 is TGTGCCAGTAGCGTCGACGGTTGGGATGAGCAGTTCTTC.

The chain is built from TRBV7-6 and TRBJ2-3; no firm D call. V lost 0 bases and J 2 bases, leaving 9 bases between the germline ends. CDR1 is SGHVS and CDR2 is FNYEAQ in the germline V gene. This CDR3 comprises 15 residues. The CDR3 bases are TGTGCCAGCAGCTTAGCCTCTCGGGCCACAGATACGCAGTATTTT. The encoded protein is CASSLASRATDTQYF.

The chain recombines TRBV2 with TRBJ1-2, with a tentative D call TRBD1 (5 bases). The CDR3 spans 15 residues. V was trimmed by 4 bases and J by 2 bases, leaving 14 bases between them. Germline CDR1 reads SNHLY; CDR2 reads FYNNEI. In DNA form, the CDR3 reads TGTGCCAGCAGTGCCCCCGGGGCGATAAACTATGGCTACACCTTC. Translated: CASSAPGAINYGYTF.